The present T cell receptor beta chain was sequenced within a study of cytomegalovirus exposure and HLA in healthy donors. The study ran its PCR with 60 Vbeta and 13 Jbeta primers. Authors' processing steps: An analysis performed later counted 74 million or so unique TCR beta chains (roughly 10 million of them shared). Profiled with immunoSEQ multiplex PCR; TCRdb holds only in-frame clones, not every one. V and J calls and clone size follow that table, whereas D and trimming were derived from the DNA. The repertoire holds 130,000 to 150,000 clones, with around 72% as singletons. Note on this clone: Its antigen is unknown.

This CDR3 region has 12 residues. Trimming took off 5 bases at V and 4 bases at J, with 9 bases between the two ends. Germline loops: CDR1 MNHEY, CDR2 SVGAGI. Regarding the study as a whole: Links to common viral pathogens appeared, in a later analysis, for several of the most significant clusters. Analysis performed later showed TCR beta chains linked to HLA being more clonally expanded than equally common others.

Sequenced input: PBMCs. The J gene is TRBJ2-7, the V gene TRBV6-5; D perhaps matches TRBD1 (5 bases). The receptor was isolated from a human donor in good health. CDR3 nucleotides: TGTGCCAGCAGTCCTTCAGGGTACGAGCAGTACTTC. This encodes CASSPSGYEQYF.